These 4 T cell receptor beta chains originate from one sample sequenced in a study of Ad26.COV2.S vaccination and SARS-CoV-2 variants. Generated by immunoSEQ multiplex PCR, the TCRdb table keeps only in-frame clones and is missing some. The repertoire includes about 460,000 clones, 89% of them detected once, and approximately 1.7% sits in the top ten. Noted treatment: 15 to 20 received Ad26.COV2.S at low or high dose, single or two shots; 5 received placebo; per-sample allocation not given. Sampling was done on day 63 after the first vaccine or placebo injection. Sequenced here: peripheral blood, sampled in a trial of Ad26.COV2.S vaccine versus placebo. These receptors originate from a person between 18 and 65 years old who received the Ad26.COV2.S COVID-19 vaccine or a placebo.

This clone was counted a single time. The gene calls are TRBV30 and TRBJ2-1, with 10 bases fitting TRBD2. J was trimmed by 4 bases and V by 3 bases; bases with no gene match: 9. Germline loops: CDR1 GTSNPN, CDR2 SVGIG (reference sequence). The CDR3 is made up of 16 amino acids. Written as DNA, the CDR3 is TGTGCCTGGAGCGCCCTTGGACTAGCGGTATACAATGAGCAGTTCTTC. Protein sequence: CAWSALGLAVYNEQFF.

The rearrangement uses TRBV19 and TRBJ1-5, with TRBD1 as a possible D gene (5 bases). Germline CDR1 and CDR2: LNHDA and SQIVND (reference sequence). V lost 2 bases and J lost 7, with 12 bases in between. This CDR3 region has 14 residues. This CDR3 reads CASSILEGTQPQHF. The CDR3 nucleotides read TGTGCCAGTAGTATACTGGAAGGGACCCAGCCCCAGCATTTT.

The chain is built from TRBV15 and TRBJ2-1; possibly TRBD1 or TRBD2 for D (5 bases each). V was trimmed by 3 bases and J by 3 bases, leaving 18 bases between them. CDR1 LNHNV and CDR2 YYDKDF come from the germline V gene (reference sequence). The CDR3 runs to 17 residues. Written as DNA, the CDR3 is TGTGCCACCAGCAGCCTTGGGACCGAGAAAAACTACAATGAGCAGTTCTTC. Encoded protein: CATSSLGTEKNYNEQFF.

The chain carries TRBV7-6 and TRBJ2-2; possibly TRBD1 for D (6 bases). Germline-derived CDR1 and CDR2 are SGHVS and FNYEAQ. V was clipped by 7 bases and J by 0 bases, with 9 bases between them. The CDR3 is 14 amino acids. The CDR3 protein is CASIQGSNTGELFF. CDR3 sequence (DNA): TGTGCCAGCATACAGGGTTCGAACACCGGGGAGCTGTTTTTT.